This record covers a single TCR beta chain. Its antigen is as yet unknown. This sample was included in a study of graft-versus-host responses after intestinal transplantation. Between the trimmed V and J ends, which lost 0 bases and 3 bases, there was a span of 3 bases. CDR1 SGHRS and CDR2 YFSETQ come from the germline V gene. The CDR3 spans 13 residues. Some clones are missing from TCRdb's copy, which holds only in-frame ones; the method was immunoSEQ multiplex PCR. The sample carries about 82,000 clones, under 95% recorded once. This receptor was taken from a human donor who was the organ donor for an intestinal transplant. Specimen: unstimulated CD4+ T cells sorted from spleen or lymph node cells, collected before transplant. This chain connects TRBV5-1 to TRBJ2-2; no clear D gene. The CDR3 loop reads CASSLVYTGELFF. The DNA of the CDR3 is TGCGCCAGCAGCTTGGTCTACACCGGGGAGCTGTTTTTT.